The clone carrying this T cell receptor (beta chain) was picked up one time. This entry comes from a study of blood T cell repertoires in COVID-19. Study information: Some COVID-19 samples were acute and others convalescent; all came from the United States, Italy and Spain. Sources were T cells, B-cell-depleted T cells, or PBMCs; the material itself was cDNA or gDNA.

The CDR3 spans 14 residues. J gave up 5 bases and V 1 base, and 2 bases lay outside the gene matches. Germline assignment: CDR1 LNHDA and CDR2 SQIVND (reference sequence). Libraries were prepared by immunoSEQ multiplex PCR; TCRdb keeps only in-frame clonotypes and omits some of them. The data contain around 180,000 clones, roughly 86% of them seen just once; the ten biggest clones take up roughly 2.5%. This chain joins TRBV19 and TRBJ1-5, with TRBD1 identical over 7 bases. What was sequenced was peripheral blood. The clonotype comes from a man aged 35-49 years with active or convalescent COVID-19. This chain's CDR3 is CASSIGGGYQPQHF. The CDR3 DNA reads as TGTGCCAGTAGTATAGGAGGGGGCTATCAGCCCCAGCATTTT.